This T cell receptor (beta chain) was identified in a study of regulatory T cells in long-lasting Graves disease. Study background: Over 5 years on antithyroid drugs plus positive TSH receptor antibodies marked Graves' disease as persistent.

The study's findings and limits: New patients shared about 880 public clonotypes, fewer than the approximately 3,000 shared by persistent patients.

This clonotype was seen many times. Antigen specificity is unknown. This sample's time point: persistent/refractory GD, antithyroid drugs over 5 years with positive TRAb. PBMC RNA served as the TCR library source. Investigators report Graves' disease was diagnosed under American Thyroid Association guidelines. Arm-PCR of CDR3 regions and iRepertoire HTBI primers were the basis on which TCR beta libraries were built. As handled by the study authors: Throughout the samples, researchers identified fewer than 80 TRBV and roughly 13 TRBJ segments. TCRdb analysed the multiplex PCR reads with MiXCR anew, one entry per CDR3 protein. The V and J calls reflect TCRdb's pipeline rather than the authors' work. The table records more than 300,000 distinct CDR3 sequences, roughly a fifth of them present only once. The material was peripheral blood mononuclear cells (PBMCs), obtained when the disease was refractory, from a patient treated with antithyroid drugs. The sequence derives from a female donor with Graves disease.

The chain's CDR3 is CATSDRSSYEQYF. The CDR3 bases are TGTGCCACCAGTGACCGCAGCTCCTACGAGCAGTACTTC. This chain uses TRBV24-1 with TRBJ2-7; D unresolved. Between the trimmed V and J ends, which lost 4 bases and 0 bases, there was a span of 6 bases. The CDR3 is made up of 13 amino acids. Germline-derived CDR1 and CDR2 are KGHDR and SFDVKD.